One and the same sample provided the 23 T cell receptor beta chains below, sequenced in a study of T cell responses to AZD1222 COVID-19 vaccine. Using immunoSEQ multiplex PCR, the repertoire was profiled, and TCRdb retains in-frame clones only, with some absent. Of 150,000 or so clones in the sample, roughly nine tenths were seen once. The source was peripheral blood, collected 28 days after the second AZD1222 dose. These receptors all stem from an adult who received the AZD1222 COVID-19 vaccine.

The chain joins TRBV20-1 to TRBJ2-4; maybe TRBD2 (6 bases). The V gene's germline CDR1 is DFQATT and CDR2 SNEGSKA (reference sequence). Trimming cost V 3 bases and J 0 bases, with 12 bases left between them. This CDR3 comprises 15 residues. Written as DNA, the CDR3 is TGCAGTGCTAGTCGTCTGGGACTAGCCAAAAACATTCAGTACTTC. Its protein product is CSASRLGLAKNIQYF.

The chain uses TRBV19 and TRBJ1-3; D ambiguous. Trimming shortened V by 7 bases and J by 0 bases, and 10 bases separated the two germline ends. Germline CDR1 LNHDA, CDR2 SQIVND (reference sequence). The CDR3 spans 14 residues. The DNA of the CDR3 is TGTGCCAGTATTGCCGGATACTCTGGAAACACCATATATTTT. Protein product: CASIAGYSGNTIYF.

This rearrangement joins TRBV7-9 to TRBJ1-2; D might be TRBD1 (5 bases). With 3 bases removed from V and 4 bases from J, the gap between germline ends came to 15 bases. The CDR3 loop spans 15 amino acids. The germline gives CDR1 SEHNR, CDR2 FQNEAQ (reference sequence). Here the CDR3 reads CASSLSPGRVYGYTF. The CDR3 nucleotides read TGTGCCAGCAGCTTGAGTCCGGGGCGGGTCTATGGCTACACCTTC.

The V gene is TRBV7-8, the J gene TRBJ1-5; possibly TRBD1 for D (6 bases). The CDR3 runs 16 residues. The germline gives CDR1 SGHVS, CDR2 FQNEAQ. V lost 5 bases, J lost 7 bases, and 21 bases lay in between. The CDR3 reads CASSPAGTQNTQPQHF. The CDR3 coding sequence is TGTGCCAGCAGCCCCGCCGGGACACAAAACACCCAGCCCCAGCATTTT.

The rearrangement links TRBV3-1 (or the pseudogene TRBV3-2) to TRBJ1-2; D gene uncertain. V was shortened by 3 bases and J by 6 bases, with 17 bases between the two germline ends. Looked up from germline, CDR1 is LGHDT and CDR2 is YNNKEL (reference sequence). The CDR3 covers 15 residues. The CDR3: CASSHSGEIVHGYTF. CDR3 coding DNA: TGTGCCAGCAGCCATTCCGGGGAGATAGTACATGGCTACACCTTC.

This clone showed up just once. The genes are TRBV14 and TRBJ2-7; 13 positions match TRBD2. The CDR3 loop spans 15 amino acids. V lost 5 bases and J lost 7; bases outside the gene matches: 8. Germline assignment: CDR1 SGHDN and CDR2 FVKESK. In DNA form, the CDR3 reads TGTGCCAGCAGCGTTGGACTAGCGGGGGCGAGTGAGCAGTACTTC. Its translation: CASSVGLAGASEQYF.

The rearrangement uses TRBV4-1 and TRBJ1-2; D unresolved. Germline V gene sequence: CDR1 MGHRA, CDR2 YSYEKL. The V and J ends lost 2 bases and 4 bases respectively, with 17 bases between them. The CDR3 has 16 residues. The CDR3 protein is CASSQLLGGRFYGYTF. As DNA, the CDR3 is TGCGCCAGCAGCCAACTTTTGGGAGGGAGGTTCTATGGCTACACCTTC.

The rearrangement links TRBV18 to TRBJ1-2, with D perhaps matching TRBD1 (6 bases). Germline lookup yields CDR1 KGHSH and CDR2 LQKENI. The CDR3 is made up of 15 amino acids. V lost 3 bases and J 3 bases, leaving 14 bases between the germline ends. CDR3 DNA sequence: TGTGCCAGCTCACCCTCAGGACAGAGGGACTATGGCTACACCTTC. Translated: CASSPSGQRDYGYTF.

The chain links TRBV6-6 to TRBJ2-2; TRBD2 matches at 7 bases. V was pared by 8 bases and J by 4 bases, with 7 bases of the junction left unmatched. Looked up from germline, CDR1 is MNHNY and CDR2 is SVGAGI (reference sequence). The CDR3 is made up of 14 amino acids. CDR3 in amino acids: CASGVTSATGELFF. DNA of the CDR3: TGTGCCAGCGGGGTCACTAGCGCCACCGGGGAGCTGTTTTTT.

The chain uses TRBV9 and TRBJ2-3; 7 positions agree with TRBD1. CDR1 is SGDLS and CDR2 is YYNGEE in the germline V gene. The CDR3 contains 18 residues. J was trimmed by 3 bases and V by 0 bases; bases with no gene match: 13. The CDR3 here is CASSVATRARGPTDTQYF. The CDR3 DNA follows: TGTGCCAGCAGCGTAGCTACACGGGCGAGGGGGCCAACAGATACGCAGTATTTT. The whole variable domain, remainder taken from reference TRBV9 and TRBJ2-3, is DSGVTQTPKHLITATGQRVTLRCSPRSGDLSVYWYQQSLDQGLQFLIQYYNGEERAKGNILERFSAQQFPDLHSELNLSSLELGDSALYFCASSVATRARGPTDTQYFGPGTRLTVL.

This clone was detected only once. The chain recombines TRBV2 with TRBJ1-2; D might be TRBD1 (5 bases). Trimming stripped 5 bases from V and 6 bases from J, with 13 bases between. The germline V gene encodes CDR1 SNHLY and CDR2 FYNNEI. The CDR3 has 13 amino acids. As DNA, the CDR3 is TGTGCCAGCAGTCGACAGAGCGTAAATGGCTACACCTTC. This codes for CASSRQSVNGYTF.

This rearrangement joins TRBV6-5 to TRBJ2-7; D possibly corresponds to TRBD2 (5 bases). Germline assignment: CDR1 MNHEY and CDR2 SVGAGI. V was pared by 11 bases and J by 3 bases, with 20 bases between. The CDR3 runs 14 residues. The CDR3 sequence: CASARDQRHYEQYF. Written as DNA, the CDR3 is TGTGCCTCAGCGAGGGATCAGCGACACTACGAGCAGTACTTC.

This chain links TRBV12-3 or TRBV12-4 with TRBJ2-7; no firm D call. V lost 6 bases and J 7 bases, leaving 10 bases between the germline ends. The CDR3 extends over 11 amino acids. Here the CDR3 DNA reads TGTGCCAGCAGATCGAGTCCGGAGCAGTACTTC. Amino acids: CASRSSPEQYF.

This rearrangement joins TRBV7-8 to TRBJ1-2, with 9 bases fitting TRBD1. V lost 5 bases and J lost 4; bases outside the gene matches: 5. The germline gives CDR1 SGHVS, CDR2 FQNEAQ. The CDR3 is 14 residues long. The CDR3 sequence is CASSDRQGGYGYTF. CDR3 sequence (DNA): TGTGCCAGCAGCGATCGACAGGGGGGCTATGGCTACACCTTC.

The V call is TRBV19, the J call TRBJ1-1; no firm D call. This CDR3 spans 15 amino acids. CDR1 is LNHDA, CDR2 SQIVND, per germline (reference sequence). The V end lost 3 bases, the J end lost 3 bases, and 14 bases lay between the germline ends. For the CDR3, the DNA is TGTGCCAGTAGTATTCTCGGCAGGCGAGACACTGAAGCTTTCTTT. Translation gives CASSILGRRDTEAFF.

V is TRBV19 and J is TRBJ1-1, with 7 nucleotides matching TRBD1. V gave up 5 bases and J gave up 0 bases; unmatched junction bases: 9. This CDR3 comprises 16 residues. Germline CDR1 reads LNHDA; CDR2 reads SQIVND (reference sequence). CDR3 bases: TGTGCCAGTAGTCCTTACAGGGGTCCTATGAACACTGAAGCTTTCTTT. It yields the protein CASSPYRGPMNTEAFF.

This chain links TRBV27 with TRBJ1-2, with 7 bases matching TRBD1. This CDR3 has 13 residues. CDR1 is MNHEY, CDR2 SMNVEV, per germline (reference sequence). Trimming cost V 5 bases and J 12 bases; bases outside gene matches: 12. The chain's CDR3 is CASSPQGRRGHTF. The DNA for the CDR3 is TGTGCCAGCAGTCCACAGGGGAGGCGCGGCCACACCTTC.

The chain uses TRBV19 and TRBJ1-5; no clear D gene. From germline, CDR1 is LNHDA and CDR2 SQIVND (reference sequence). V shed 5 bases and J shed 9 bases, with 11 bases lying between them. CDR3 size: 12 residues. CDR3 DNA: TGTGCCAGTAGTCCAGGCCCATGGCCCCAGCATTTT. Translating gives CASSPGPWPQHF.

V usage is TRBV5-8 and J usage is TRBJ1-2; D uncertain. The V gene lost 0 bases and the J gene lost 4 bases, with 16 bases spanning the gap. CDR1 and CDR2 from the germline V gene are SGHTS and YDEGEE. The CDR3 covers 16 residues. The chain's CDR3 is CASSLGGSAVIYGYTF. The CDR3 DNA reads as TGTGCCAGCAGCTTGGGGGGATCCGCTGTGATCTATGGCTACACCTTC.

J is TRBJ2-5 and V is TRBV3-1 (or the pseudogene TRBV3-2); D is possibly TRBD2 (7 bases). Trimming took 3 bases from V and 5 from J, leaving 16 bases between them. The CDR3 is 15 amino acids. Per germline, CDR1 LGHDT and CDR2 YNNKEL (reference sequence). The CDR3 coding sequence is TGTGCCAGCAGCCATCGAGGGGGGGGCGGCGAGACCCAGTACTTC. Amino acids: CASSHRGGGGETQYF.

This chain connects TRBV27 to TRBJ1-6; D possibly corresponds to TRBD1 (6 bases). The CDR3 consists of 19 residues. Germline V gene sequence: CDR1 MNHEY, CDR2 SMNVEV (reference sequence). The V end was cut by 2 bases, the J end by 5 bases, with 22 bases between. The CDR3 nucleotides are TGTGCCAGCAGTTTAGACGGGGGGCAGGGGTCCACAAATAATTCACCCCTCCACTTT. Its protein product is CASSLDGGQGSTNNSPLHF.

This chain uses TRBV6-5 with TRBJ1-2; no reliable D call. The ends were cut back, 0 bases at V and 3 bases at J, with 8 bases in the middle. Germline lookup yields CDR1 MNHEY and CDR2 SVGAGI. The length of the CDR3 is 14 residues. The chain's CDR3 is CASSYSRKDYGYTF. The DNA for the CDR3 is TGTGCCAGCAGTTACTCGAGGAAGGACTATGGCTACACCTTC.

This clone was recorded once. The CDR3 reads CASSLALENRGNEQFF. The CDR3 nucleotides are TGCGCCAGCAGCTTGGCCTTGGAGAACAGGGGCAATGAGCAGTTCTTC. The V and J genes are TRBV5-1 and TRBJ2-1; TRBD1 matches 7 bases. This CDR3 spans 16 amino acids. With 0 bases clipped from V and 6 bases from J, the junction kept 9 bases outside the gene matches. Germline V CDR1 and CDR2: SGHRS, YFSETQ.